These 16 T cell receptor beta chains share one sample of origin, sequenced in a study of beta chain features in type 1 diabetes. Expressed TCRB transcripts were sequenced, since all the RNA that had been isolated was reverse transcribed. Produced via immunoSEQ multiplex PCR; TCRdb's table is partial and in-frame only. The sample holds 600,000 to 700,000 clones, 13% seen once. Study results and limitations: Moderately but significantly shorter TCRB CDR3s were found in Type 1 diabetes patients in all four CD4+ subsets.

Antigens of these TCRs are unknown. What was sequenced was naive CD4+ T cells from blood. The receptors were gathered from a man younger than 30 with type 1 diabetes.

In its sample, this clone was seen a few times. The chain couples TRBV7-9 to TRBJ1-1; 10 bases map to TRBD1. The trim removed 5 bases at V and 9 bases at J, leaving 6 bases unmatched. The germline V gene has CDR1 SEHNR and CDR2 FQNEAQ (reference sequence). This CDR3 spans 13 amino acids. This CDR3 reads CASSRMDRGKAFF. The CDR3 DNA reads TGTGCCAGCAGCCGTATGGACAGGGGGAAAGCTTTCTTT.

The J gene is TRBJ2-4, the V gene TRBV7-6; D may be TRBD2 (5 bases). The CDR3 spans 13 residues. The V gene's germline CDR1 is SGHVS and CDR2 FNYEAQ. CDR3 coding DNA: TGTAATACGCGGGCCCTCAGACAAAACATTCAGTACTTC. Protein sequence: CNTRALRQNIQYF.

V is TRBV7-9 and J is TRBJ2-7; weak D call: TRBD2 (5 bases). Trimming removed 0 bases at V and 6 bases at J, with 12 bases between. Per the germline V gene, CDR1 is SEHNR and CDR2 is FQNEAQ (reference sequence). The CDR3 loop spans 14 amino acids. Written as DNA, the CDR3 is TGTGCCAGCAGCTTAGCTAGACCGGCGGGCGAGCAGTACTTC. Protein product: CASSLARPAGEQYF. Combining the CDR3 with reference TRBV7-9 and TRBJ2-7 gives the whole variable domain DTGVSQNPRHKITKRGQNVTFRCDPISEHNRLYWYRQTLGQGPEFLTYFQNEAQLEKSRLLSDRFSAERPKGSFSTLEIQRTEQGDSAMYLCASSLARPAGEQYFGPGTRLTVT.

The genes are TRBV5-1 and TRBJ2-5; D gene uncertain. The CDR3 runs 13 residues. Germline V gene sequence: CDR1 SGHRS, CDR2 YFSETQ. The V end was cut by 2 bases, the J end by 4 bases, with 9 bases between. The CDR3 loop reads CASSLRASETQYF. The CDR3, as DNA: TGCGCCAGCAGCTTAAGGGCCTCAGAGACCCAGTACTTC.

This clone was found a few times. Distinct nucleotide sequences in the sample also encode this CDR3. The chain links TRBV27 to TRBJ1-5; a weak D match, TRBD1 (6 bases). V lost 3 bases and J 2 bases, leaving 11 bases between the germline ends. Germline V gene lookup returns CDR1 MNHEY and CDR2 SMNVEV (reference sequence). The CDR3 is made up of 15 amino acids. CDR3 DNA sequence: TGTGCCAGCAGTTTGGGCAGGGGAGGCAATCAGCCCCAGCATTTT. This gives the protein CASSLGRGGNQPQHF.

The rearrangement uses TRBV9 and TRBJ2-3; 11 positions match TRBD2. V gave up 2 bases and J gave up 2 bases; unmatched junction bases: 4. The germline CDR1 and CDR2 sequences are SGDLS and YYNGEE. CDR3 size: 16 residues. CDR3 bases: TGTGCCAGCAGCGTTAGCGGGGGGGACCCCACAGATACGCAGTATTTT. Translation: CASSVSGGDPTDTQYF. Combining the CDR3 with reference TRBV9 and TRBJ2-3 gives the whole variable domain DSGVTQTPKHLITATGQRVTLRCSPRSGDLSVYWYQQSLDQGLQFLIQYYNGEERAKGNILERFSAQQFPDLHSELNLSSLELGDSALYFCASSVSGGDPTDTQYFGPGTRLTVL.

This clone was detected only a few times. The CDR3 loop reads CASSLAREPQHF. The CDR3 DNA reads TGTGCCAGCAGCTTAGCCCGAGAGCCCCAGCATTTT. This chain uses TRBV7-2 with TRBJ1-5; D unresolved. Germline V lookup: CDR1 SGHTA, CDR2 FQGNSA. The V end was cut by 0 bases, the J end by 8 bases, with 5 bases between. The CDR3 totals 12 residues. Filled out from reference TRBV7-2 and TRBJ1-5, the complete variable domain reads GAGVSQSPSNKVTEKGKDVELRCDPISGHTALYWYRQSLGQGLEFLIYFQGNSAPDKSGLPSDRFSAERTGGSVSTLTIQRTQQEDSAVYLCASSLAREPQHFGDGTRLSIL.

This clone was found a few times. This chain connects TRBV10-3 to TRBJ2-2, with 7 bases matching TRBD2. The CDR3 runs to 17 residues. Germline CDR1 reads ENHRY; CDR2 reads SYGVKD. The V and J ends lost 5 bases and 6 bases, in that order; junction bases with no gene match: 15. The CDR3 DNA reads as TGTGCCATCAGTCACCCGGAGCGGGGTGAGGCCGCCGGGGAGCTGTTTTTT. This translates into CAISHPERGEAAGELFF.

This rearrangement joins TRBV4-1 to TRBJ1-6, with D possibly TRBD1 on 5 matching bases. V lost 1 base and J 8 bases, leaving 15 bases between the germline ends. Germline CDR1 reads MGHRA; CDR2 reads YSYEKL. The CDR3 has 16 amino acids. CDR3 coding DNA: TGCGCCAGCAGCCAAGCCTCGGGACGTGACGATTCACCCCTCCACTTT. Translating it yields CASSQASGRDDSPLHF.

The CDR3 is CASSQTGFGYTF. CDR3 sequence (DNA): TGTGCCAGCAGCCAGACAGGTTTCGGCTACACCTTC. J is TRBJ1-2 and V is TRBV2; D is possibly TRBD1 (6 bases). The CDR3 contains 12 residues. The V end was cut by 6 bases, the J end by 8 bases, with 13 bases between. Germline V lookup: CDR1 SNHLY, CDR2 FYNNEI.

The rearrangement joins TRBV28 to TRBJ1-6; TRBD1 might be the D (6 bases). CDR3 length: 13 amino acids. Germline CDR1 is MDHEN and CDR2 is SYDVKM. Trimming removed 8 bases from V and 7 bases from J, with 12 bases in between. CDR3 sequence reads: CASDGQLNSPLHF. The CDR3 DNA reads TGTGCCAGCGACGGACAGCTAAATTCACCCCTCCACTTT.

The rearrangement joins TRBV15 to TRBJ1-2; D gene ambiguous. Per the germline V gene, CDR1 is LNHNV and CDR2 is YYDKDF (reference sequence). Trimming took 0 bases from V and 5 from J, leaving 13 bases between them. There are 15 residues in the CDR3. In DNA, the CDR3 is TGTGCCACCAGCAGAGATACGGAAGGAGGATATGGCTACACCTTC. Protein sequence: CATSRDTEGGYGYTF. The whole variable domain, filled in from reference TRBV15 and TRBJ1-2, reads DAMVIQNPRYQVTQFGKPVTLSCSQTLNHNVMYWYQQKSSQAPKLLFHYYDKDFNNEADTPDNFQSRRPNTSFCFLDIRSPGLGDTAMYLCATSRDTEGGYGYTFGSGTRLTVV.

This clone was recorded a few times. This chain uses TRBV11-2 with TRBJ2-7; TRBD1 matches 12 bases. The J segment lost 7 bases and the V segment lost 8 bases, leaving 6 bases of the junction unmatched. This CDR3 contains 13 residues. Per the germline V gene, CDR1 is SGHAT and CDR2 is FQNNGV. The CDR3 here is CASLGQGAQEQYF. In DNA form, the CDR3 reads TGTGCCAGCCTGGGACAGGGGGCTCAGGAGCAGTACTTC.

This clone was picked up a small number of times. The same CDR3 is also encoded by other DNA sequences in this sample. The rearrangement links TRBV10-3 to TRBJ1-5; possible D gene TRBD1, 6 bases. The CDR3 totals 15 residues. Germline CDR1 reads ENHRY; CDR2 reads SYGVKD. Trimming took 0 bases from V and 5 from J, leaving 11 bases between them. The chain's CDR3 is CAISESGGAHQPQHF. DNA for the CDR3: TGTGCCATCAGTGAGTCTGGGGGGGCCCATCAGCCCCAGCATTTT.

This clone appeared a few times. The CDR3 DNA reads TGCGCCAGCGCCGGGACAGGGGAGACAGATACGCAGTATTTT. Its translation: CASAGTGETDTQYF. The chain uses TRBV5-1 and TRBJ2-3; 10 bases are shared with TRBD1. CDR3 length: 14 amino acids. Germline CDR1 and CDR2: SGHRS and YFSETQ. The V gene end was trimmed by 7 bases and the J gene end by 3 bases; junction bases not matched to a gene: 5.

This rearrangement joins TRBV9 to TRBJ1-2; D is ambiguous. This CDR3 is built from 17 residues. Trimming stripped 4 bases from V and 8 bases from J, with 27 bases between. The V gene's germline CDR1 is SGDLS and CDR2 YYNGEE. This chain's CDR3 is CASSPRRGTPTQGGYTF. The CDR3 DNA sequence: TGTGCCAGCAGCCCAAGGCGAGGTACACCTACCCAAGGGGGCTACACCTTC.